One sample yielded the 16 T cell receptor beta chains listed below, sequenced in a study of blood T cell repertoires in COVID-19. Libraries were prepared by immunoSEQ multiplex PCR; TCRdb keeps only in-frame clonotypes and omits some of them. Altogether about 280,000 clones are present, under 90% being singletons, with the ten largest covering about 2%. Input material: PBMCs or T cells enriched from blood (not recorded which). Receptors were obtained from a woman in her sixties or seventies who had recovered from COVID-19.

The chain carries TRBV7-9 and TRBJ2-7, with TRBD1 matching 9 bases. The trim removed 3 bases at V and 5 bases at J, leaving 8 bases unmatched. The length of the CDR3 is 15 residues. Germline-derived CDR1 and CDR2 are SEHNR and FQNEAQ (reference sequence). This chain's CDR3 is CASSFSGTGLHEQYF. The CDR3 region has the DNA TGTGCCAGCAGCTTTTCTGGGACAGGGTTGCACGAGCAGTACTTC.

V gene TRBV29-1 combines with J gene TRBJ2-7; tentatively, D is TRBD1 (6 bases). Between the trimmed V and J ends, which lost 4 bases and 2 bases, there was a span of 15 bases. The CDR3 extends over 14 amino acids. Germline loops: CDR1 SQVTM, CDR2 ANQGSEA. DNA for the CDR3: TGCAGCGTTGTGTTCGGCAGGGGCCCCTACGAGCAGTACTTC. Translated: CSVVFGRGPYEQYF.

This rearrangement joins TRBV2 to TRBJ1-2; maybe TRBD1 (6 bases). The CDR3 runs to 13 residues. Deletions cut 8 bases from V and 8 bases from J, with 18 bases between. The germline gives CDR1 SNHLY, CDR2 FYNNEI. The CDR3: CASYRDTRTGYTF. The CDR3 DNA follows: TGTGCCAGCTACCGGGACACAAGAACGGGCTACACCTTC.

The gene calls are TRBV20-1 and TRBJ1-1; D may be TRBD1 (6 bases). CDR1 and CDR2 (germline): DFQATT, SNEGSKA (reference sequence). This CDR3 is 11 amino acids long. The CDR3: CSGQLNTEAFF. The CDR3 coding sequence is TGCAGCGGACAGTTGAACACTGAAGCTTTCTTT.

V gene TRBV3-1 (or the pseudogene TRBV3-2) combines with J gene TRBJ2-1; tentative D call: TRBD1 (5 bases). V lost 4 bases and J lost 9, with 10 bases in between. Germline CDR1 and CDR2: LGHDT and YNNKEL (reference sequence). CDR3 size: 12 residues. DNA for the CDR3: TGTGCCAGCAGCCTCTCCAGGGTTGAGCAGTTCTTC. Translating it yields CASSLSRVEQFF.

The chain is built from TRBV6-6 and TRBJ1-6; D ambiguous. V lost 4 bases and J lost 17, with 12 bases in between. Germline V gene lookup returns CDR1 MNHNY and CDR2 SVGAGI (reference sequence). The CDR3 extends over 11 amino acids. CDR3 DNA sequence: TGTGCCAGCAGTTCGACCGGGTGGGTCCACTTT. Translated, it gives CASSSTGWVHF.

The chain links TRBV6-6 to TRBJ1-4, with TRBD1 identical over 8 bases. This CDR3 contains 18 residues. Germline V gene data show CDR1 as MNHNY and CDR2 as SVGAGI (reference sequence). V shed 5 bases and J 0 bases; nucleotides not matched to a gene: 11. This CDR3 is CASSLYQGARATNEKLFF. In DNA form, the CDR3 reads TGTGCCAGCAGTCTCTACCAGGGGGCCCGTGCAACTAATGAAAAACTGTTTTTT.

The chain recombines TRBV9 with TRBJ2-3; tentative D call: TRBD1 (7 bases). This CDR3 contains 14 residues. V lost 2 bases, J lost 5 bases, and 12 bases lay in between. Germline CDR1 SGDLS, CDR2 YYNGEE. The CDR3 DNA reads TGTGCCAGCAGCGTTTGGGGGGACAGAGATACGCAGTATTTT. This codes for CASSVWGDRDTQYF.

This chain joins TRBV2 and TRBJ2-7; D perhaps matches TRBD2 (7 bases). The V end lost 11 bases, the J end lost 6 bases, and 14 bases lay between the germline ends. Germline assignment: CDR1 SNHLY and CDR2 FYNNEI. The CDR3 totals 11 residues. The CDR3 is CASGGNSEQYF. The CDR3 nucleotides are TGTGCCTCGGGGGGCAACAGCGAGCAGTACTTC.

The V gene is TRBV2, the J gene TRBJ1-6; D remains unclear. This CDR3 is built from 14 residues. Germline CDR1 and CDR2: SNHLY and FYNNEI. Trimming cost V 6 bases and J 7 bases, with 13 bases left between them. CDR3 DNA sequence: TGTGCCAGCAGCGCCTGGGCAGTGAATTCACCCCTCCACTTT. It is translated as CASSAWAVNSPLHF.

CDR3 sequence reads: CASRAQGNTEAFF. The CDR3 nucleotides read TGCGCCAGCAGAGCACAGGGCAACACTGAAGCTTTCTTT. The chain recombines TRBV10-1 with TRBJ1-1; possible D gene TRBD1, 6 bases. The V gene's germline CDR1 is WNHNN and CDR2 SYGVQD (reference sequence). Trimming left V 6 bases short and J 2 bases short, with 10 bases between. The CDR3 is 13 amino acids.

This rearrangement joins TRBV18 to TRBJ1-5; D call uncertain. Deletions cut 0 bases from V and 2 bases from J, with 8 bases between. This CDR3 has 15 amino acids. Germline lookup yields CDR1 KGHSH and CDR2 LQKENI. The CDR3 DNA sequence: TGTGCCAGCTCACCACCGGGCACAGGCAATCAGCCCCAGCATTTT. Residues: CASSPPGTGNQPQHF.

The chain has TRBV5-4 and TRBJ1-2; the D gene is possibly TRBD1 (5 bases). The germline V and J ends were trimmed by 8 bases and 2 bases, with 10 bases remaining between them. Germline loops: CDR1 SGHNT, CDR2 YYREEE (reference sequence). The CDR3 loop spans 12 amino acids. CDR3 DNA sequence: TGTGCCAGTTCGGACACGAACTATGGCTACACCTTC. Translated: CASSDTNYGYTF.

With respect to this clone: Other DNA sequences in this specimen translate into the identical CDR3. The V and J genes are TRBV12-3 or TRBV12-4 and TRBJ2-5, with a weak D call TRBD2 (6 bases). Trimming removed 2 bases from V and 4 bases from J, with 8 bases in between. This CDR3 is 13 amino acids long. The CDR3 here is CASSLLASETQYF. CDR3 sequence (DNA): TGTGCCAGCAGTTTACTAGCGTCAGAGACCCAGTACTTC.

CDR3 loop: CASQGYTEAFF. In DNA form, the CDR3 reads TGTGCCAGCCAGGGGTACACTGAAGCTTTCTTT. This chain connects TRBV2 to TRBJ1-1, with D maybe TRBD1 (6 bases). Trimming pared 8 bases from V and 3 bases from J, leaving 7 bases between. Germline assignment: CDR1 SNHLY and CDR2 FYNNEI. This CDR3 spans 11 amino acids. Full variable domain (rest looked up from reference TRBV2 and TRBJ1-1): EPEVTQTPSHQVTQMGQEVILRCVPISNHLYFYWYRQILGQKVEFLVSFYNNEISEKSEIFDDQFSVERPDGSNFTLKIRSTKLEDSAMYFCASQGYTEAFFGQGTRLTVV.

V is TRBV5-5 and J is TRBJ2-7, with D possibly matching TRBD1 (5 bases). The CDR3 loop spans 13 amino acids. V gave up 1 base and J gave up 3 bases, with 8 bases separating them. The germline gives CDR1 SGHKS, CDR2 YYEKEE (reference sequence). The CDR3 nucleotides are TGTGCCAGCAGCTTGTCGCAGGGCTACGAGCAGTACTTC. As protein: CASSLSQGYEQYF.